Listed below are T cell receptor beta chains from one sample, sequenced in a study of shared clonotypes between healthy human individuals. The protocol was immunoSEQ multiplex PCR, while the TCRdb copy is restricted to in-frame clones and leaves out a portion. The sample gives hundreds of thousands of clones, about four fifths of which show up once; less than 15% is in the top ten. The sample consisted of PBMCs. The receptors here all came from a woman in her thirties or forties in good health. Some clones in this sample may be carry-over from other donors' samples. The conserved cysteine and the conserved F or W are not part of the CDR3 here. Fields, in order: V gene, D gene, CDR3 protein. The D gene is left open where the match is weak.

V: TRBV28
D: TRBD1
CDR3: ASSQGQGGNQPQH

V: TRBV13
D: TRBD1
CDR3: ASSLRAGQGSSYNEQF

V: TRBV29-1
D: NA
CDR3: SVEARAPNYGYT

V: TRBV5-1
D: NA
CDR3: ASSSGGEQPQH

V: TRBV28
D: TRBD2
CDR3: ASGKGLAGVEQY

V: TRBV30
D: NA
CDR3: AWSLDARTYEQY

V: TRBV13
D: TRBD2
CDR3: ASSSRLAGVRDTQY

V: TRBV2
D: NA
CDR3: ANAIARGGWNTEAF

V: TRBV5-8
D: TRBD1
CDR3: ASSSLDRGSYEQY

V: TRBV25-1
D: TRBD1
CDR3: ASSERQGLAGANVLT

V: TRBV18
D: NA
CDR3: ASSPRNNSPLH

V: TRBV6-1
D: NA
CDR3: ASSGPRQGSREKLF

V: TRBV5-6
D: NA
CDR3: ASPRAYNEQF

V: TRBV19
D: TRBD2
CDR3: ASSIARGVNTGELF

V: TRBV7-2
D: NA
CDR3: ASSLERLAGREQY

V: TRBV2
D: NA
CDR3: ATKGGSTEKLF

V: TRBV10-2
D: NA
CDR3: ATTTGGLNTEAF

V: TRBV30
D: NA
CDR3: AWREWRGCT

V: TRBV7-9
D: TRBD1
CDR3: ASSLVTGVWTEAF

V: TRBV5-4
D: NA
CDR3: ASSSPVRGVVETQY

V: TRBV7-2
D: TRBD2
CDR3: ASSPTSGYQETQY

V: TRBV6-1
D: TRBD2
CDR3: ASSDRTSGRKNEQF

V: TRBV18
D: NA
CDR3: ASSPATGTNTEAF

V: TRBV5-5
D: NA
CDR3: ASSPVSPLYEQY

V: TRBV9
D: NA
CDR3: ASSVALRGELF

V: TRBV10-3
D: TRBD2
CDR3: ATSPGLAGGPHEQY

V: TRBV25-1
D: TRBD2
CDR3: ASSGTSRGEQF

V: TRBV19
D: NA
CDR3: ASSNRGSSTEAF

V: TRBV27
D: TRBD1
CDR3: ASRKPGGPSYEQY

V: TRBV29-1
D: NA
CDR3: SAWTLGNTIY

V: TRBV4-2
D: NA
CDR3: ASSQVRGFEQY

V: TRBV2
D: TRBD1
CDR3: ASRLTGGSTGELF

V: TRBV4-1
D: NA
CDR3: ASSQDRAAQETQY

V: TRBV30
D: NA
CDR3: AWNPTVNEQF

V: TRBV4-1
D: NA
CDR3: ASSRFVSTDTQY

V: TRBV13
D: NA
CDR3: ASSLGSGANVLT

V: TRBV5-1
D: TRBD2
CDR3: ASSPTSGSVETQY

V: TRBV10-2
D: NA
CDR3: ASSPTSRAGELF

V: TRBV25-1
D: NA
CDR3: ASRGRTGEAF

V: TRBV6-6
D: NA
CDR3: ASSYRYEQY

V: TRBV28
D: TRBD1
CDR3: ASRRDRVTGELF

V: TRBV4-2
D: TRBD2
CDR3: ASSQDGPSGAQETQY

V: TRBV5-6
D: NA
CDR3: ANFFTGFLPYEQY

V: TRBV5-1
D: NA
CDR3: ASSLEAYNEQF

V: TRBV28
D: NA
CDR3: ASSLPPDQPQH

V: TRBV30
D: NA
CDR3: AWSVGLGSGNTIY

V: TRBV10-3
D: TRBD1
CDR3: AISVTGAEQY

V: TRBV27
D: NA
CDR3: ASSFVSPSYEQY

V: TRBV18
D: NA
CDR3: ASSPSDSYNEQF

V: TRBV19
D: TRBD2
CDR3: ASSIGGSGRDNEQF